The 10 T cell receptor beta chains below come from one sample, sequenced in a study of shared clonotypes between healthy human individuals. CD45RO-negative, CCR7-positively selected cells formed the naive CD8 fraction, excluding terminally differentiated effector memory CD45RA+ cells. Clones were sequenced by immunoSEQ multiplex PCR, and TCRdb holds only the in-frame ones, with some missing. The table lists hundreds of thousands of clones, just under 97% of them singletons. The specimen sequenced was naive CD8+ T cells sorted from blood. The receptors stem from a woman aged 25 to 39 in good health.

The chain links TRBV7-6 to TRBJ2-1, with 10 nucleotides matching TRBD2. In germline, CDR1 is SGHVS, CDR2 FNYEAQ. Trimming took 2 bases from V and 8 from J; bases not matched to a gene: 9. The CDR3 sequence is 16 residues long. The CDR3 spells CASSLLGSGGGHEQFF. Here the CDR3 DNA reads TGTGCCAGCAGCTTACTCGGGAGCGGGGGGGGCCATGAGCAGTTCTTC.

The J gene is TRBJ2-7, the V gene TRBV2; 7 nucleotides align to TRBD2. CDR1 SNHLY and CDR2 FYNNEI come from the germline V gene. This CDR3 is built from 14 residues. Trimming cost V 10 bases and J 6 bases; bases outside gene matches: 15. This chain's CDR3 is CATPEASGTGEQYF. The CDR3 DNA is TGTGCCACCCCAGAAGCCAGCGGGACTGGCGAGCAGTACTTC. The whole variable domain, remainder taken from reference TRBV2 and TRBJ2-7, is EPEVTQTPSHQVTQMGQEVILRCVPISNHLYFYWYRQILGQKVEFLVSFYNNEISEKSEIFDDQFSVERPDGSNFTLKIRSTKLEDSAMYFCATPEASGTGEQYFGPGTRLTVT.

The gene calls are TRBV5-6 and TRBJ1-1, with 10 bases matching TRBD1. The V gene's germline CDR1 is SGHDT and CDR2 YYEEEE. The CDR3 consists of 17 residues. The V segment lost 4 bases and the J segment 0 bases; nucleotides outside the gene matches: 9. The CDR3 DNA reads TGTGCCAGCAGCAGGGGACAGGGGATGAGCATGAACACTGAAGCTTTCTTT. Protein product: CASSRGQGMSMNTEAFF.

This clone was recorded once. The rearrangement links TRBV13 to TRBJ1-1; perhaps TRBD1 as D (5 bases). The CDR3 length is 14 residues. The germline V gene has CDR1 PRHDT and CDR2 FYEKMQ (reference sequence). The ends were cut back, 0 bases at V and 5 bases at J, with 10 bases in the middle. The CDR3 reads CASSLGRGYTEAFF. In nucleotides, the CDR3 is TGTGCCAGCAGCTTAGGGCGGGGGTATACTGAAGCTTTCTTT.

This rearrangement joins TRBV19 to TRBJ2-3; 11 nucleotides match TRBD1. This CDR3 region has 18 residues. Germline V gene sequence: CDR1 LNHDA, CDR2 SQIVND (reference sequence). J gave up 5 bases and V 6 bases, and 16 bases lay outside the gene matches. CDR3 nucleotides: TGTGCCAGTAGCAGATTGGTTTTTGGGACAGGGGGTCTAGATACGCAGTATTTT. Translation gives CASSRLVFGTGGLDTQYF. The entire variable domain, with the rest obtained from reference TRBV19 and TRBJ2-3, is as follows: DGGITQSPKYLFRKEGQNVTLSCEQNLNHDAMYWYRQDPGQGLRLIYYSQIVNDFQKGDIAEGYSVSREKKESFPLTVTSAQKNPTAFYLCASSRLVFGTGGLDTQYFGPGTRLTVL.

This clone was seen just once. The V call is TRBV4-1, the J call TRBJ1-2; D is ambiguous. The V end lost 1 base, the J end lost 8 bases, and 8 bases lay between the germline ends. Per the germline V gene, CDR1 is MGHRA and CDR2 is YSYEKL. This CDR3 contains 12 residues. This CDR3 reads CASSQGMSGYTF. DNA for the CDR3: TGCGCCAGCAGCCAAGGGATGTCCGGCTACACCTTC.

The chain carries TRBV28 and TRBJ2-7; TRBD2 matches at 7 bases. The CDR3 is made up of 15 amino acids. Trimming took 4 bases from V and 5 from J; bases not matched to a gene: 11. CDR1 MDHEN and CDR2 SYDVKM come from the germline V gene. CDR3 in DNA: TGTGCCAGCAGTTCTCAGCGGGATGGTCGAGACGAGCAGTACTTC. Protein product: CASSSQRDGRDEQYF. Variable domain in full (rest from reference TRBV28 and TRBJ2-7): DVKVTQSSRYLVKRTGEKVFLECVQDMDHENMFWYRQDPGLGLRLIYFSYDVKMKEKGDIPEGYSVSREKKERFSLILESASTNQTSMYLCASSSQRDGRDEQYFGPGTRLTVT.

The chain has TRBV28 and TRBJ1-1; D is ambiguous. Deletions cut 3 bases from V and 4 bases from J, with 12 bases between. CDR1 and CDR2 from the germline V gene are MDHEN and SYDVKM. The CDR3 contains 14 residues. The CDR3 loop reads CASSFSSHPTEAFF. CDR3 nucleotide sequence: TGTGCCAGCAGTTTCTCCAGCCATCCCACTGAAGCTTTCTTT. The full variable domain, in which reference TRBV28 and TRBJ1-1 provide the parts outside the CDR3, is DVKVTQSSRYLVKRTGEKVFLECVQDMDHENMFWYRQDPGLGLRLIYFSYDVKMKEKGDIPEGYSVSREKKERFSLILESASTNQTSMYLCASSFSSHPTEAFFGQGTRLTVV.

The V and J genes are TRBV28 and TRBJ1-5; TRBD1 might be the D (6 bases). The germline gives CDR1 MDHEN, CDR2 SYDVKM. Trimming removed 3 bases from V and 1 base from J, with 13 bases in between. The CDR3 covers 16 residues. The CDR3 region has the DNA TGTGCCAGCAGTTTTGGCTACAGGGAAAGCAATCAGCCCCAGCATTTT. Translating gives CASSFGYRESNQPQHF.

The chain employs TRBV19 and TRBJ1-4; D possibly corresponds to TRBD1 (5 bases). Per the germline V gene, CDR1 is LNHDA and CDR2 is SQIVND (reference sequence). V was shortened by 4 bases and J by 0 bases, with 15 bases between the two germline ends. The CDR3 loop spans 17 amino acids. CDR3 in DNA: TGTGCCAGTAGTACGCTCCGGTTAGGGGCAACTAATGAAAAACTGTTTTTT. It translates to CASSTLRLGATNEKLFF.